These 3 T cell receptor beta chains originate from one sample sequenced in a study of OX40 agonist ivuxolimab in advanced cancers. To prepare the library, the immunoSEQ multiplex PCR assay was applied. The table was pulled from immuneACCESS by TCRdb, which kept in-frame rearrangements only. Such tables lose some clones; where checked, under half of the loss comes from unresolved V genes, and the rest has no known cause. The table for this sample lists about 77,000 clones; 85% of them were counted only once. Together, the top ten hold 0.55% to 0.7% of the sample. The sample was CD4+ or CD8+ T cells sorted from blood, taken in a trial of the OX40 agonist ivuxolimab. These receptors were obtained from an adult with an advanced solid tumor such as melanoma, head and neck, liver or kidney cancer.

This clone was seen a single time. This chain uses TRBV19 with TRBJ1-2; D not resolved. Germline assignment: CDR1 LNHDA and CDR2 SQIVND (reference sequence). V was shortened by 0 bases and J by 4 bases, with 9 bases between the two germline ends. The CDR3 loop spans 14 amino acids. The CDR3, as DNA: TGTGCCAGTAGTATAGATCGGGGAAGCTATGGCTACACCTTC. Translated: CASSIDRGSYGYTF. The variable domain in full, with the rest retrieved from reference TRBV19 and TRBJ1-2, is DGGITQSPKYLFRKEGQNVTLSCEQNLNHDAMYWYRQDPGQGLRLIYYSQIVNDFQKGDIAEGYSVSREKKESFPLTVTSAQKNPTAFYLCASSIDRGSYGYTFGSGTRLTVV.

V gene TRBV10-3 combines with J gene TRBJ1-1; no clear D gene. V was shortened by 0 bases and J by 5 bases, with 10 bases between the two germline ends. Germline CDR1 is ENHRY and CDR2 is SYGVKD. The CDR3 spans 14 residues. The CDR3 nucleotides read TGTGCCATCAGTGAGTCGGAGGCCCGGACTGAAGCTTTCTTT. This sequence encodes CAISESEARTEAFF.

The DNA for the CDR3 is TGTGCCAGCAGCTGGAGCTACCGCGGGGCCTTCCAAGAGACCCAGTACTTC. Amino acids: CASSWSYRGAFQETQYF. V usage is TRBV7-2 and J usage is TRBJ2-5; weak D call: TRBD2 (6 bases). The V and J ends lost 4 bases and 1 base respectively, with 19 bases between them. CDR1 and CDR2 from the germline V gene are SGHTA and FQGNSA. This CDR3 comprises 17 residues.